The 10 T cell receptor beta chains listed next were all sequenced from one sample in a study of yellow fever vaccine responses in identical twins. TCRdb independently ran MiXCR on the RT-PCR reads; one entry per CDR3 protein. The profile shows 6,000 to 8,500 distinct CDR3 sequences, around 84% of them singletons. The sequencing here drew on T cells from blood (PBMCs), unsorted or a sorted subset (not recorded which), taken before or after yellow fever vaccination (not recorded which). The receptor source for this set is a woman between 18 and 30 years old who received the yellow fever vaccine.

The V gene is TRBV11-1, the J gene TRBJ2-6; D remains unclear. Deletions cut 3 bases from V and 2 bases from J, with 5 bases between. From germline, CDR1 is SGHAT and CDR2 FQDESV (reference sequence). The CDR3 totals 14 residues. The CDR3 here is CASSFTAGANVLTF. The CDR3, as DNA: TGTGCCAGCAGCTTCACAGCTGGGGCCAACGTCCTGACTTTC.

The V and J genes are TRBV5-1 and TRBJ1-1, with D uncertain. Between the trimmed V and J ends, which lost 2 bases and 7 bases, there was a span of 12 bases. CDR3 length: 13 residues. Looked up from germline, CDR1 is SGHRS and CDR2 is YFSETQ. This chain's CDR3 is CASSFLSRDEAFF. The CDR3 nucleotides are TGCGCCAGCAGCTTTCTCTCGCGAGATGAAGCTTTCTTT.

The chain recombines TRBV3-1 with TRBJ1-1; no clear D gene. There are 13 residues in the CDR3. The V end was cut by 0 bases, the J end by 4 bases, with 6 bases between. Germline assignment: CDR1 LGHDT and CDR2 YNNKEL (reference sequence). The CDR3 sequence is CASSQDGFTEAFF. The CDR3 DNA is TGTGCCAGCAGCCAAGACGGATTCACTGAAGCTTTCTTT.

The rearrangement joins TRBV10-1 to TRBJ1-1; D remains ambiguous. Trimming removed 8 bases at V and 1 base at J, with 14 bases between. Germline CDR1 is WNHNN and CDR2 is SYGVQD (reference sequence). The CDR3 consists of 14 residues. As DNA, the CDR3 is TGCGCCAGCCCTGCGGATACCGGGAACACTGAAGCTTTCTTT. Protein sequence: CASPADTGNTEAFF.

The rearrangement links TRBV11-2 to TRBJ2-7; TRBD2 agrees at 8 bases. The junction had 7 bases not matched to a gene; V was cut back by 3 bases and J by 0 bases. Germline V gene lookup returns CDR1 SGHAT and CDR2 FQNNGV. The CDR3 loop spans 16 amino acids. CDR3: CASSLLAGGSSYEQYF. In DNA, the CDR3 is TGTGCCAGCAGCTTGCTAGCGGGTGGGAGCTCCTACGAGCAGTACTTC.

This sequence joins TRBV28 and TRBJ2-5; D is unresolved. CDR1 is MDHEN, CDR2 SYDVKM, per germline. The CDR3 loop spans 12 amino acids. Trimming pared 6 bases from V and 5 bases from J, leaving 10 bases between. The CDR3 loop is CASRDQLETQYF. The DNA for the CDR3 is TGTGCCAGCAGAGACCAGTTGGAGACCCAGTACTTC.

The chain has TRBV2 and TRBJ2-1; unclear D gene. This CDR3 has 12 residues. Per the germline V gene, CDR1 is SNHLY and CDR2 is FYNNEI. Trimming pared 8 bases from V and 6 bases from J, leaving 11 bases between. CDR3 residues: CASGTGGNEQFF. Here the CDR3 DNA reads TGTGCCAGCGGAACGGGCGGCAATGAGCAGTTCTTC.

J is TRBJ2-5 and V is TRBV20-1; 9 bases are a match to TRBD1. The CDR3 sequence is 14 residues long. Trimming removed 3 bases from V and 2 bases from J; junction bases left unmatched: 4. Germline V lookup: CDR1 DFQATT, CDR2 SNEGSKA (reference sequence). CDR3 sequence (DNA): TGCAGTGCTAGCAGGGACAGGGTACAAGAGACCCAGTACTTC. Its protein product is CSASRDRVQETQYF.

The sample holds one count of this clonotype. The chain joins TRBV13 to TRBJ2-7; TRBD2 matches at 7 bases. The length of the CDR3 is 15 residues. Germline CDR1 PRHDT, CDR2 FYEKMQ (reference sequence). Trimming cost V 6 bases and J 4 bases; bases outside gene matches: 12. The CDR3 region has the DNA TGTGCCAGCAGGGGTCCCGGGACTAACATTTACGAGCAGTACTTC. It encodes CASRGPGTNIYEQYF.

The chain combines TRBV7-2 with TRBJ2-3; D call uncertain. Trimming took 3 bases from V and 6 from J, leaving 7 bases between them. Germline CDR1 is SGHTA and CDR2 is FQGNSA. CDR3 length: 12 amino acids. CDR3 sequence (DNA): TGTGCCAGCAGCTTCTGGACGGATACGCAGTATTTT. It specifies CASSFWTDTQYF.